These T cell receptor beta chains were read from a single sample in a study of blood T cell repertoires in COVID-19. Method: immunoSEQ multiplex PCR; TCRdb's copy keeps in-frame clones and lacks some. The profile shows about 180,000 clones, roughly 75% of them singletons. Sequencing was done on a sample of peripheral blood. The source of these receptors is a man aged 65-85 years with active or convalescent COVID-19. Each CDR3 is given with its conserved first and last residue. D genes are given only for firm matches. Size tells how often a clone was seen (once, few, many) or the class of an expanded clone, and some rows leave it out.

abundance	d_gene	v_gene	j_gene	CDR3aa	CDR3nt
NA	NA	TRBV6-1	TRBJ1-5	CASSPSMGSQPQHF	TGTGCCAGCAGTCCATCTATGGGGAGTCAGCCCCAGCATTTT
NA	NA	TRBV7-2	TRBJ2-4	CASSLNRDSDIQYF	TGTGCCAGCAGCTTAAACAGGGATTCGGACATTCAGTACTTC
once	NA	TRBV10-3	TRBJ1-3	CAITASPGGNTIYF	TGTGCCATCACGGCGTCCCCAGGGGGAAACACCATATATTTT
NA	TRBD1	TRBV29-1	TRBJ1-2	CSVDRDRGTGGYTF	TGCAGCGTTGACCGGGACAGGGGAACGGGTGGCTACACCTTC
NA	NA	TRBV18	TRBJ1-1	CASSSTSSGESMNTEAFF	TGTGCCAGCTCATCTACTAGTTCAGGGGAGAGCATGAACACTGAAGCTTTCTTT
few	TRBD1	TRBV11-2	TRBJ2-3	CASSFDRTGLTQYF	TGTGCCAGCAGCTTCGATAGGACAGGGCTTACGCAGTATTTT
NA	NA	TRBV6-2/TRBV6-3	TRBJ2-1	CASSYSAGVQGEQFF	TGTGCCAGCAGTTATTCGGCGGGGGTCCAGGGGGAGCAGTTCTTC
NA	TRBD1	TRBV5-1	TRBJ2-3	CASKPGTGVTDTQYF	TGCGCCAGCAAACCCGGGACAGGGGTAACAGATACGCAGTATTTT
NA	TRBD2	TRBV3-1/TRBV3-2	TRBJ2-5	CASSLRNSGLAGEETQYF	TGTGCCAGCAGCCTAAGGAATTCCGGACTAGCGGGAGAGGAGACCCAGTACTTC
NA	NA	TRBV21-1	TRBJ1-6	CASSKAAMPGQGHEKYNSPLHF	TGTGCCAGCAGCAAAGCGGCGATGCCGGGACAGGGACACGAGAAATATAATTCACCCCTCCACTTT
NA	NA	TRBV28	TRBJ1-1	CASRDQGTEAFF	TGTGCCAGCAGAGATCAGGGCACTGAAGCTTTCTTT
NA	NA	TRBV15	TRBJ1-4	CATSRGRGVEKLFF	TGTGCCACCAGCAGGGGGCGGGGTGTGGAAAAACTGTTTTTT
few	NA	TRBV5-1	TRBJ1-6	CASSMETGTTLHF	TGCGCCAGCAGCATGGAAACCGGGACAACCTTACACTTT
NA	NA	TRBV5-1	TRBJ2-3	CASSSTITDTQYF	TGCGCCAGCAGCTCAACAATCACAGATACGCAGTATTTT
NA	NA	TRBV27	TRBJ1-2	CASSGTGSRYTF	TGTGCCAGCTCAGGAACAGGGAGTCGCTACACCTTC
NA	TRBD1	TRBV25-1	TRBJ2-2	CASSEWDREIPGELFF	TGTGCCAGCAGTGAATGGGACAGGGAAATCCCCGGGGAGCTGTTTTTT
NA	NA	TRBV5-1	TRBJ2-7	CASSAGQTSYEQYF	TGCGCCAGCAGCGCGGGACAGACCTCCTACGAGCAGTACTTC
NA	NA	TRBV4-3	TRBJ1-6	CASSQEAGGGNSPLHF	TGCGCCAGCAGCCAAGAAGCCGGGGGGGGTAATTCACCCCTCCACTTT
NA	NA	TRBV7-3	TRBJ1-1	CASSGGPKGTEAFF	TGTGCCAGCAGCGGGGGCCCTAAGGGGACTGAAGCTTTCTTT
NA	NA	TRBV19	TRBJ1-2	CASTHAGQGRNHTF	TGTGCCAGTACCCATGCGGGGCAGGGCCGGAACCACACCTTC
NA	NA	TRBV6-6	TRBJ2-3	CASSPLLNTDTQYF	TGTGCCAGCAGCCCCCTACTTAACACAGATACGCAGTATTTT
NA	NA	TRBV5-8	TRBJ2-1	CASSPSTGMGWNEQFF	TGTGCCAGCAGCCCCTCTACAGGAATGGGCTGGAATGAGCAGTTCTTC
NA	NA	TRBV3-1/TRBV3-2	TRBJ1-2	CASTLTGGAGYTF	TGTGCCAGCACCCTTACGGGCGGGGCTGGCTACACCTTC
NA	TRBD1	TRBV30	TRBJ1-1	CAWSYDRATEAFF	TGTGCCTGGAGTTATGACAGGGCCACTGAAGCTTTCTTT
NA	NA	TRBV2	TRBJ2-1	CASMGWGRYGEQFF	TGTGCCAGCATGGGGTGGGGGCGGTACGGTGAGCAGTTCTTC
NA	NA	TRBV6-6	TRBJ1-2	CASSPGRGYTF	TGTGCCAGCAGTCCGGGTCGTGGCTACACCTTC
NA	NA	TRBV27	TRBJ1-6	CASSLSNSAGRLSPLHF	TGTGCCAGCAGTTTATCAAACTCGGCCGGGAGGCTGTCACCCCTCCACTTT
NA	NA	TRBV9	TRBJ1-3	CASSETTGSAGNTIYF	TGTGCCAGCAGCGAGACCACAGGGTCGGCTGGAAACACCATATATTTT